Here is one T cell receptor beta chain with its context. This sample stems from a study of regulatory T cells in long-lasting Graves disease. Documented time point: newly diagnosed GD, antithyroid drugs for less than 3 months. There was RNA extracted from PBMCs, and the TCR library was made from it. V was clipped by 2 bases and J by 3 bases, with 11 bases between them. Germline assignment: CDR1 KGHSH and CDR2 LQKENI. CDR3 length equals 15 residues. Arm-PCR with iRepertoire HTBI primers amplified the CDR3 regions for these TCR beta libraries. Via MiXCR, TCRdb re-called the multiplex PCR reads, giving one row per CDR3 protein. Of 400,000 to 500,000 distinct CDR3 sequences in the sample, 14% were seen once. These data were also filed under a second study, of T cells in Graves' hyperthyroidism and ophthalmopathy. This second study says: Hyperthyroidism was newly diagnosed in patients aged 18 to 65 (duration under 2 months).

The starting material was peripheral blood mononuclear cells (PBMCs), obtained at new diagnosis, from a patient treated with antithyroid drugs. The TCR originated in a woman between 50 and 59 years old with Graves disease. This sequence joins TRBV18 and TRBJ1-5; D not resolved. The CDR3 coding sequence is TGTGCCAGCTCACCAAGTATACAGACCAATCAGCCCCAGCATTTT. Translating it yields CASSPSIQTNQPQHF.